This T cell receptor (beta chain) was recovered during a study of blood T cell repertoires in COVID-19. Study-level information: Researchers got acute and convalescent COVID-19 samples from the United States, Italy and Spain. T cells, B-cell-depleted T cells, or PBMCs provided the cDNA or gDNA that served as material.

CDR1 is SGHAT, CDR2 FQNNGV, per germline. The CDR3 has 11 amino acids. The V end lost 5 bases, the J end lost 11 bases, and 12 bases lay between the germline ends. How the authors handled the data: Estimation of nucleated cell counts was performed using reference gene primer amplification. Libraries were prepared by immunoSEQ multiplex PCR; TCRdb keeps only in-frame clonotypes and omits some of them. D and trimming were read from the DNA, whereas the V and J calls and clone size are those reported in that table. The sample holds 300,000 or so clones, over 80% seen once. The receptor was isolated from a woman aged 40 to 55 with acute or convalescent COVID-19. The V and J genes are TRBV11-2 and TRBJ1-1; no clear D. The specimen was peripheral blood. DNA for the CDR3: TGTGCCAGCAGCCCTTATTTGGAGGCTTTCTTT. Residues: CASSPYLEAFF.